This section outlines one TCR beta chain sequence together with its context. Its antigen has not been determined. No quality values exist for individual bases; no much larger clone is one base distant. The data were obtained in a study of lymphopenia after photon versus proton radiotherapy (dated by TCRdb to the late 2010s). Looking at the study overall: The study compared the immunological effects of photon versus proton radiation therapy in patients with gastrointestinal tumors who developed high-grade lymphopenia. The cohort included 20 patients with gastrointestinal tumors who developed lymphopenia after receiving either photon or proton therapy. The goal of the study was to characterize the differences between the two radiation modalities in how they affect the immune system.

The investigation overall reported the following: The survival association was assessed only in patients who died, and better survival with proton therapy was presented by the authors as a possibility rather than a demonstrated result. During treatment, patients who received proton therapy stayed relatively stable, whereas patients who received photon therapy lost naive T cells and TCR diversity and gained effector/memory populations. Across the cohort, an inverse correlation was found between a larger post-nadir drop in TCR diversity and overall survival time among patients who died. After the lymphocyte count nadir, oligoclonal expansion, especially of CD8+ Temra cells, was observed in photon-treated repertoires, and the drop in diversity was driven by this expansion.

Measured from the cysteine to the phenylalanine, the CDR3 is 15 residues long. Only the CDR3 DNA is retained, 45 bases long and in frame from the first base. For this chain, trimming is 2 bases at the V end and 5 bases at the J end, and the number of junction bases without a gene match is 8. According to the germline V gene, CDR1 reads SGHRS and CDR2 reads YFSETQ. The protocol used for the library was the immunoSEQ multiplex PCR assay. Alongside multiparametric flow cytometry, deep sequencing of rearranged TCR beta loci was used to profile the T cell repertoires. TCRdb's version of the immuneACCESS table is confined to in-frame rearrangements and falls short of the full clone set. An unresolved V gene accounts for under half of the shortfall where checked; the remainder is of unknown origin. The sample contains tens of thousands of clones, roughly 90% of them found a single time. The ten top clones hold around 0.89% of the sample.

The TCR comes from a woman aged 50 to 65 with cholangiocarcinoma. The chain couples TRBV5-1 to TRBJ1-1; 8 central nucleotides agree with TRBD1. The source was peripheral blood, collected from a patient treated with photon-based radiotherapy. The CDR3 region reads CASSFDRGVGTEAFF. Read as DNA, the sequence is TGCGCCAGCAGCTTCGACAGGGGCGTAGGGACTGAAGCTTTCTTT.